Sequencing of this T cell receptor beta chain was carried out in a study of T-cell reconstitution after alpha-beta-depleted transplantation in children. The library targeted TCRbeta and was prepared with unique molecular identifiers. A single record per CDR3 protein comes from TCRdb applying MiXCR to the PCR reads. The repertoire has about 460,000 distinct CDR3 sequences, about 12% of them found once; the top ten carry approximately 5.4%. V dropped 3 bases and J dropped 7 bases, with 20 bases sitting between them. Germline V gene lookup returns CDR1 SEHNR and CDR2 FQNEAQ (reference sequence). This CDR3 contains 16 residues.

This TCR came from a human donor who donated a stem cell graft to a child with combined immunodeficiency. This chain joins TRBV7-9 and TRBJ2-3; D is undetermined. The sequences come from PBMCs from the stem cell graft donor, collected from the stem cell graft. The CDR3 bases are TGTGCCAGCAGCTTTGAACGTAGCCACTCGTCACATACGCAGTATTTT. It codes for CASSFERSHSSHTQYF.